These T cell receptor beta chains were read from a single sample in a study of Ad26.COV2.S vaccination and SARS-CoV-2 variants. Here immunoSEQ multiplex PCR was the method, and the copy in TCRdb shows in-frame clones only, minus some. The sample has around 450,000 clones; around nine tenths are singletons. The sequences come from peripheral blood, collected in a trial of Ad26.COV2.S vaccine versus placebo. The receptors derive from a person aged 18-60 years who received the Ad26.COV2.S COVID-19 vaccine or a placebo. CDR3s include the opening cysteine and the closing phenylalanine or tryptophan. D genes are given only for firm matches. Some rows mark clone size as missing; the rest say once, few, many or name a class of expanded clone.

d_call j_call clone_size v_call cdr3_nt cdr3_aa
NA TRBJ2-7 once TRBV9 TGTGCCAGCAGCGTCCAACACCTTGGCGAGCAGTACTTC CASSVQHLGEQYF
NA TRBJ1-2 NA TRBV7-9 TGTGCCAGCAGCTCACCCAGGGAGGGTTATTATGGCTACACCTTC CASSSPREGYYGYTF
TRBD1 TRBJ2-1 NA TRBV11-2 TGTGCCAGCAGCTTATGGCAGGGGGCCTACAATGAGCAGTTCTTC CASSLWQGAYNEQFF
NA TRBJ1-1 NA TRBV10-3 TGTGCCATCAGTGAGTCGATAGGCATTAACACTGAAGCTTTCTTT CAISESIGINTEAFF
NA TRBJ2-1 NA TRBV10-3 TGTGCCATCAGTGAGCCAAGAGGGTCAGGGGGGGACAATGAGCAGTTCTTC CAISEPRGSGGDNEQFF
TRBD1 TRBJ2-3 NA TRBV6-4 TGTGCCAGCAGACCACAGGGGGAAAGCACAGATACGCAGTATTTT CASRPQGESTDTQYF
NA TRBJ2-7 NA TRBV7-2 TGTGCCAGCAGCCAAAGCCGGGAGAAGGAGCAGTACTTC CASSQSREKEQYF
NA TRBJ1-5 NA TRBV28 TGTGCCAGCAGAAACGTGGGGTCGAGGCAGCCCCAGCATTTT CASRNVGSRQPQHF
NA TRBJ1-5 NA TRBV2 TGTGCCAGCAGTGCTGATTGGAAGCAGCCCCAGCATTTT CASSADWKQPQHF
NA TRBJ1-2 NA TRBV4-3 TGCGCCAGCAGCCAAGATATGGACAGCCTCTATGGCTACACCTTC CASSQDMDSLYGYTF
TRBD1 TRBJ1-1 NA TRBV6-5 TGTGCCCTCGGGACAGGGATTTCGGAAGCTTTCTTT CALGTGISEAFF
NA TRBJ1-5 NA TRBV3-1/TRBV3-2 TGTGCCAGCAGCCAGATTGCCGGGAGTAGCAATCAGCCCCAGCATTTT CASSQIAGSSNQPQHF
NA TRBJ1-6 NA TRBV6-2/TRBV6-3 TGTGCCAGCAGTCGTTTAGCCCTGGAAAGTTCACCCCTCCACTTT CASSRLALESSPLHF
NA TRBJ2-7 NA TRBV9 TGTGCCAGCAGCGTAGGGTGGGACGGCTACGAGCAGTACTTC CASSVGWDGYEQYF
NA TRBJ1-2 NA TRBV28 TGTGCCACCTATGCGTTGGGCTATGGCTACACCTTC CATYALGYGYTF
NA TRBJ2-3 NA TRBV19 TGTGCCAGTAGTATGAAGGAAGCGTACACGCAGTATTTT CASSMKEAYTQYF
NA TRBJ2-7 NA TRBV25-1 TGTGCCAGCAGTGAATTAAGGAGGGGACACGAGCAGTACTTC CASSELRRGHEQYF
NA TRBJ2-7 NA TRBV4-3 TGCGCCAGCAGCCAAGACCATACCAGGGGCTTGGGGTACGAGCAGTACTTC CASSQDHTRGLGYEQYF
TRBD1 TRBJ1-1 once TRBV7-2 TGTGCCAGCAGCGTCCTTACAGGGGTAACTGAAGCTTTCTTT CASSVLTGVTEAFF
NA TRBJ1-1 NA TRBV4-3 TGCGCCAGCAGCCAAGGGAGGCGGGGGGGGAACACTGAAGCTTTCTTT CASSQGRRGGNTEAFF
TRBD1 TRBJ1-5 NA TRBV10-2 TGCGCCAGCAGTCAGGGGGGTCATAAGGGCAATCAGCCCCAGCATTTT CASSQGGHKGNQPQHF
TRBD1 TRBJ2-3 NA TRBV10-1 TGCGCCAGCAGTAACCGGGACAGGGGCGCCGGAGATACGCAGTATTTT CASSNRDRGAGDTQYF
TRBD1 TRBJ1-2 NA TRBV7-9 TGTGCCAGCAGCTTGGACAGGGCCGGTGGCTACACCTTC CASSLDRAGGYTF
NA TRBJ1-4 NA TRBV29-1 TGCAGCGCTTCGAATTCAGGGAACGAAAAACTGTTTTTT CSASNSGNEKLFF
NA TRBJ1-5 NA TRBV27 TGTGCCAGCAGTTCCGGCAGAATAGATAGCAATCAGCCCCAGCATTTT CASSSGRIDSNQPQHF
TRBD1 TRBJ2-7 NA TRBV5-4 TGTGCCAGCAGTCGACAGGGTGCCTACGAGCAGTACTTC CASSRQGAYEQYF
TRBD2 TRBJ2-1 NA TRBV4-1 TGCGCCAGCAGCCCGGGAGGTGGGGAGCAGTTCTTC CASSPGGGEQFF
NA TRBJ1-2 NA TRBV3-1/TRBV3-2 TGTGCCAGCAGCCCCCAGGGACCCTATGGCTACACCTTC CASSPQGPYGYTF
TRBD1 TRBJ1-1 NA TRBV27 TGTGCCAGCAGTGGACAGGGTTCAGGAGCTTTCTTT CASSGQGSGAFF
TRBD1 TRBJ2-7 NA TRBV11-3 TGTGCCAGCAGCCGACAGGGGCTCTACGAGCAGTACTTC CASSRQGLYEQYF
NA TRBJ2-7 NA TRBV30 TGTGCCTGGAGTGTGTACAGGGACGAGCAGTACTTC CAWSVYRDEQYF
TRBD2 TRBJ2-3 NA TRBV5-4 TGTGCCAGCAGCTTGGGTGGGACGGGGGGAGATACGCAGTATTTT CASSLGGTGGDTQYF
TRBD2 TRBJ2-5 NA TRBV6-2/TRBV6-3 TGTGCCAGCAGCCCTAGCGGGGGGGCAGTAGAGACCCAGTACTTC CASSPSGGAVETQYF
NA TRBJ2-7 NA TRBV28 TGTGCCAGCAGTTTCATCGGGGACACTTCCTACGAGCAGTACTTC CASSFIGDTSYEQYF
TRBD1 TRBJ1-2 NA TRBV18 TGTGCCAGCTCGAAAGGACAGGGGGCACAAGTTGGCTACACCTTC CASSKGQGAQVGYTF
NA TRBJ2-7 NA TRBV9 TGTGCCAGCAGCCGGGACACCTCCTACGAGCAGTACTTC CASSRDTSYEQYF
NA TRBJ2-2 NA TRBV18 TGTGCCAGCTCACGTCGGCAGGACCTTTACACCGGGGAGCTGTTTTTT CASSRRQDLYTGELFF
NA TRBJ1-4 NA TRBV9 TGTGCCAGCAGCGCTTCCCGGGAGACCGCGGACGAAAAACTGTTTTTT CASSASRETADEKLFF
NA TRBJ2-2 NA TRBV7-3 TGTGCCAGCAGCTTATTGCCGGGTTCGAACACCGGGGAGCTGTTTTTT CASSLLPGSNTGELFF
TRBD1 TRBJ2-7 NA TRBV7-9 TGTGCCAGCAGCTTAGGACAGGGGGTTTCCTACGAGCAGTACTTC CASSLGQGVSYEQYF
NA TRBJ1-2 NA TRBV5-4 TGTGCCAGCAGCTTCCGTAACTATGGCTACACCTTC CASSFRNYGYTF
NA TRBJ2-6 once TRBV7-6 TGTGCCAGCAGCCAGAACCTGCGGCTAAACTCTGGGGCCAACGTCCTGACTTTC CASSQNLRLNSGANVLTF
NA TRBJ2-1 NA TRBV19 TGTGCCAGTAGTCCCAACAATGAGCAGTTCTTC CASSPNNEQFF
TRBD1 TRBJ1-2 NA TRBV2 TGTGCCAGCAGAGGACAGGGGGTGAACTATGGCTACACCTTC CASRGQGVNYGYTF
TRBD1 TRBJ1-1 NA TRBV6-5 TGTGCCAGCAGTTACGCCTACAGGGGGGAGAACACTGAAGCTTTCTTT CASSYAYRGENTEAFF
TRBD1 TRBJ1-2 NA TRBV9 TGTGCCAGCAGCGTAGGACCCCTCGGGACAGGGTATGGCTACACCTTC CASSVGPLGTGYGYTF
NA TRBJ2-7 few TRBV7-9 TGTGCCAGCAGTTTCGGACCGCGCTACGAGCAGTACTTC CASSFGPRYEQYF
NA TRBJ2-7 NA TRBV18 TGTGCCAGCTCACCACCGACAGATTCCTACGAGCAGTACTTC CASSPPTDSYEQYF
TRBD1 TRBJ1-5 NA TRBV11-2 TGTGCCAGCAGCTTGGCGCCAGGGGGCAGGCAGCCCCAGCATTTT CASSLAPGGRQPQHF
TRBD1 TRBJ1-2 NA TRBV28 TGTGCCAGCAGTTTCGGGGACAGGGGAGGCTACACCTTC CASSFGDRGGYTF
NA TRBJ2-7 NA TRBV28 TGTGCCAGCAGTCCACCGGGGGACTTACGCCACGAGCAGTACTTC CASSPPGDLRHEQYF
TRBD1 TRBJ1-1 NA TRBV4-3 TGCGCCAGCAGCTACCGGACAGGCCTGAACACTGAAGCTTTCTTT CASSYRTGLNTEAFF
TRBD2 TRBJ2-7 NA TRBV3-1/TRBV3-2 TGTGCCAGCAGCCAAGGCAAACTAGCGGGGGCCTCTACCTACGAGCAGTACTTC CASSQGKLAGASTYEQYF